The 30 T cell receptor beta chains given below trace back to one sample, sequenced in a study of blood T cells in healthy people across ages. Through a sample-barcoded 5' primer and a J-beta primer mix, a second PCR was run for roughly 6 to 11 cycles. TCRdb independently ran MiXCR on the 5' RACE reads; one entry per CDR3 protein. The data show around 1,800,000 distinct CDR3 sequences, around 42% seen once. The sequenced material came from blood. These receptors originate from a human donor in good health.

The sample holds one count of this clonotype. The chain couples TRBV15 to TRBJ1-1; tentatively, D is TRBD1 (5 bases). Trimming stripped 0 bases from V and 4 bases from J, with 12 bases between. Germline CDR1 and CDR2: LNHNV and YYDKDF (reference sequence). CDR3 length equals 15 residues. The CDR3 protein is CATSREVRRGTEAFF. In DNA form, the CDR3 reads TGTGCCACCAGCAGAGAGGTTCGGAGGGGCACTGAAGCTTTCTTT.

This clonotype has just one count. V and J are TRBV20-1 and TRBJ1-2, with D unclear. The V gene's germline CDR1 is DFQATT and CDR2 SNEGSKA (reference sequence). The CDR3 has 12 amino acids. V dropped 6 bases and J dropped 3 bases, with 11 bases sitting between them. The CDR3 is CSAFRGDYGYTF. The DNA for the CDR3 is TGCAGTGCCTTCCGGGGAGACTATGGCTACACCTTC.

In its sample, this clonotype was seen a few times. J is TRBJ2-3 and V is TRBV6-2 or TRBV6-3; D ambiguous. V was clipped by 0 bases and J by 2 bases, with 12 bases between them. Germline V CDR1 and CDR2: MNHEY, SVGEGT. This CDR3 has 16 amino acids. Here the CDR3 reads CASSYSPDRSTDTQYF. The CDR3 DNA sequence: TGTGCCAGCAGTTACTCGCCTGATCGGTCCACAGATACGCAGTATTTT.

This clonotype turned up a few times. This chain connects TRBV6-2 or TRBV6-3 to TRBJ2-7; 7 nucleotides agree with TRBD1. CDR1 and CDR2 (germline): MNHEY, SVGEGT. There are 11 residues in the CDR3. With 5 bases clipped from V and 8 bases from J, the junction kept 3 bases outside the gene matches. The DNA of the CDR3 is TGTGCCAGCAGTACGGGACAGCAGCAGTACTTC. Translation: CASSTGQQQYF.

In its sample, this clonotype was seen a few times. The CDR3 sequence is CASSRTSGGRTDTQYF. CDR3 bases: TGCGCCAGCAGCCGGACTAGCGGGGGCCGCACAGATACGCAGTATTTT. The chain employs TRBV5-1 and TRBJ2-3; TRBD2 aligns across 13 bases. Germline lookup yields CDR1 SGHRS and CDR2 YFSETQ. The trim removed 4 bases at V and 1 base at J, leaving 3 bases unmatched. The CDR3 totals 16 residues.

This clonotype was detected only a few times. The genes are TRBV5-5 and TRBJ1-1; 7 positions match TRBD1. V gave up 3 bases and J gave up 0 bases; unmatched junction bases: 11. The CDR3 runs to 17 residues. Germline values: CDR1 SGHKS, CDR2 YYEKEE (reference sequence). The CDR3 DNA sequence: TGTGCCAGCAGCTCTTCGCCCCCGACAGGGATGAACACTGAAGCTTTCTTT. Translation gives CASSSSPPTGMNTEAFF.

On this clonotype: The junction and the germline gene differ at one end; a read error may be behind it. The chain joins TRBV6-2 or TRBV6-3 to TRBJ2-4; 10 bases align to TRBD1. Germline CDR1 MNHEY, CDR2 SVGEGT. The CDR3 has 13 residues. In DNA form, the CDR3 reads TGTGCCAACAGTTGGACAGGGGGGAACATTCAGTACTTC. Residues: CANSWTGGNIQYF.

The rearrangement uses TRBV7-8 and TRBJ2-5; either TRBD1 or TRBD2 may fit D (5 bases each). The CDR3 is 15 amino acids. Germline V lookup: CDR1 SGHVS, CDR2 FQNEAQ. Trimming pared 1 base from V and 1 base from J, leaving 10 bases between. This CDR3 reads CASSLGAGTQETQYF. The CDR3 nucleotides read TGTGCCAGCAGCTTAGGGGCAGGGACCCAAGAGACCCAGTACTTC.

This clonotype was counted many times. The rearrangement joins TRBV5-1 to TRBJ1-2, with TRBD1 as a possible D gene (5 bases). The CDR3 runs 19 residues. Germline V CDR1 and CDR2: SGHRS, YFSETQ. V lost 1 base to trimming and J lost 0 bases, with 22 bases between them. CDR3 protein: CASSLQGLEYSLSNYGYTF. The CDR3 DNA reads as TGCGCCAGCAGCTTGCAGGGCTTGGAGTACTCACTTTCTAACTATGGCTACACCTTC. The complete variable domain, with remaining parts taken from reference TRBV5-1 and TRBJ1-2, reads KAGVTQTPRYLIKTRGQQVTLSCSPISGHRSVSWYQQTPGQGLQFLFEYFSETQRNKGNFPGRFSGRQFSNSRSEMNVSTLELGDSALYLCASSLQGLEYSLSNYGYTFGSGTRLTVV.

The chain links TRBV19 to TRBJ2-1; TRBD1 matches 8 bases. Germline V gives CDR1 LNHDA, CDR2 SQIVND (reference sequence). Germline trimming cut 3 bases from V and 4 bases from J; bases unmatched to any gene: 5. The CDR3 is made up of 15 amino acids. CDR3 sequence reads: CASSIRTGTYNEQFF. The CDR3 DNA reads TGTGCCAGTAGTATTCGGACAGGGACTTACAATGAGCAGTTCTTC. The whole variable domain, filled in from reference TRBV19 and TRBJ2-1, reads DGGITQSPKYLFRKEGQNVTLSCEQNLNHDAMYWYRQDPGQGLRLIYYSQIVNDFQKGDIAEGYSVSREKKESFPLTVTSAQKNPTAFYLCASSIRTGTYNEQFFGPGTRLTVL.

The chain joins TRBV20-1 to TRBJ1-5, with 8 positions matching TRBD1. Germline CDR1 is DFQATT and CDR2 is SNEGSKA (reference sequence). After removal of 3 bases from V and 4 bases from J, the junction contained 8 bases not matched to a gene. This CDR3 has 15 amino acids. In DNA form, the CDR3 reads TGCAGTGCTAGTTTCCCCGGACAGGGTAATCAGCCCCAGCATTTT. Translation: CSASFPGQGNQPQHF.

The V gene is TRBV4-3, the J gene TRBJ2-3; 9 nucleotides align to TRBD1. The CDR3 has 20 residues. The ends lost 0 bases at V and 2 bases at J; junction bases unmatched: 15. Germline CDR1 LGHNA, CDR2 YSLEER. CDR3 sequence reads: CASSQETGGLLVEITDTQYF. CDR3 DNA: TGCGCCAGCAGCCAAGAAACAGGGGGCCTACTTGTTGAGATCACAGATACGCAGTATTTT.

This clonotype was counted a few times. The gene calls are TRBV4-1 and TRBJ2-1; 9 nucleotides line up with TRBD2. V shed 0 bases, J shed 3 bases, and the junction held 9 bases outside the gene matches. Germline CDR1 is MGHRA and CDR2 is YSYEKL. This CDR3 is 18 amino acids long. The CDR3 is CASSQDGLGLAGYNEQFF. DNA of the CDR3: TGCGCCAGCAGCCAAGATGGACTGGGACTAGCCGGCTACAATGAGCAGTTCTTC.

This clonotype was seen once. Sequence at one end of the junction differs from germline and may be a read error. The V and J genes are TRBV9 and TRBJ1-2, with 8 bases identical to TRBD1. Germline lookup yields CDR1 SGDLS and CDR2 YYNGEE. The CDR3 extends over 16 amino acids. For the CDR3, the DNA is TGTGCCTGCAGCGTACACGACAGGGGATCTAACTATGGCTACACCTTC. This codes for CACSVHDRGSNYGYTF.

The DNA for the CDR3 is TGTGCCAGTCTCTCATGGGCTCGGGGGAACACTGAAGCTTTCTTT. This sequence encodes CASLSWARGNTEAFF. The J gene is TRBJ1-1, the V gene TRBV27, with unresolved D. The CDR3 has 15 residues. Germline V gene sequence: CDR1 MNHEY, CDR2 SMNVEV (reference sequence). Trimming removed 9 bases from V and 1 base from J, with 18 bases in between.

The gene calls are TRBV4-1 and TRBJ2-3; D gene uncertain. There are 12 residues in the CDR3. The germline V gene encodes CDR1 MGHRA and CDR2 YSYEKL. Trimming took 3 bases from V and 5 from J, leaving 6 bases between them. The CDR3 DNA follows: TGCGCCAGCAGCCATAACGGAGATACGCAGTATTTT. Residues: CASSHNGDTQYF.

The chain is built from TRBV6-6 and TRBJ1-4, with 7 bases fitting TRBD1. Germline V gene lookup returns CDR1 MNHNY and CDR2 SVGAGI (reference sequence). The V segment lost 4 bases and the J segment 8 bases; nucleotides outside the gene matches: 10. The length of the CDR3 is 15 residues. CDR3 coding DNA: TGTGCCAGCAGTTCCAGACAGGGAGGGGGGGAAAAACTGTTTTTT. Amino acids: CASSSRQGGGEKLFF.

The rearrangement links TRBV24-1 to TRBJ2-3; possibly TRBD2 for D (6 bases). Germline loops: CDR1 KGHDR, CDR2 SFDVKD. The CDR3 sequence is 14 residues long. The V end was cut by 7 bases, the J end by 2 bases, with 12 bases between. In nucleotides, the CDR3 is TGTGCCACCAGCCCGGGACTGACCACAGATACGCAGTATTTT. It specifies CATSPGLTTDTQYF.

This clonotype has more than one count but fewer than ten. The chain links TRBV15 to TRBJ1-4, with D possibly TRBD1 on 5 matching bases. Germline CDR1 is LNHNV and CDR2 is YYDKDF (reference sequence). The CDR3 has 15 amino acids. V lost 2 bases to trimming and J lost 4 bases, with 11 bases between them. CDR3 bases: TGTGCCACCAGCAGAAGGAGACAGAGTAATGAAAAACTGTTTTTT. This translates into CATSRRRQSNEKLFF.

The J gene is TRBJ2-5, the V gene TRBV10-3; D is unresolved. Germline V gene sequence: CDR1 ENHRY, CDR2 SYGVKD. This CDR3 is 13 amino acids long. V lost 6 bases to trimming and J lost 3 bases, with 11 bases between them. The CDR3 DNA follows: TGTGCCATCAGGACGGACGGTAAAGAGACCCAGTACTTC. Protein: CAIRTDGKETQYF.

The chain couples TRBV4-3 to TRBJ1-2, with D uncertain. The CDR3 spans 15 residues. V lost 1 base, J lost 3 bases, and 12 bases lay in between. Germline loops: CDR1 LGHNA, CDR2 YSLEER. The CDR3 here is CASSQGSDGDYGYTF. In DNA, the CDR3 is TGCGCCAGCAGCCAAGGGTCCGACGGAGACTATGGCTACACCTTC.

There are many counts of this clonotype. The rearrangement joins TRBV7-2 to TRBJ2-7; the D gene could be TRBD1 or TRBD2 (5 bases each). This CDR3 is 13 amino acids long. Germline lookup yields CDR1 SGHTA and CDR2 FQGNSA. Trimming removed 1 base from V and 6 bases from J, with 10 bases in between. The CDR3, as DNA: TGTGCCAGCAGCTTAGATTTTGGGGGCGAGCAGTACTTC. Its protein is CASSLDFGGEQYF.

This clonotype occurred a few times. The chain joins TRBV7-2 to TRBJ2-7, with D uncertain. V was pared by 4 bases and J by 2 bases, with 12 bases between. Germline assignment: CDR1 SGHTA and CDR2 FQGNSA. The CDR3 consists of 14 residues. The CDR3 is CASSSPRWPYEQYF. The CDR3 DNA follows: TGTGCCAGCAGCTCACCCCGGTGGCCCTACGAGCAGTACTTC.

CDR3 sequence reads: CATSFDRAEGQPQHF. The CDR3, as DNA: TGTGCCACCAGCTTCGATAGGGCCGAGGGTCAGCCCCAGCATTTT. The genes are TRBV15 and TRBJ1-5; the D is unclear. V lost 5 bases to trimming and J lost 6 bases, with 17 bases between them. Germline lookup yields CDR1 LNHNV and CDR2 YYDKDF (reference sequence). CDR3 length: 15 amino acids.

Written as DNA, the CDR3 is TGTGCCAGCAGCTTAAATCAATTGGAGACCCAGTACTTC. Translation gives CASSLNQLETQYF. The chain uses TRBV7-3 and TRBJ2-4; D uncertain. The closer fit of TRBJ2-5 to the DNA end suggests the J call may be wrong. This CDR3 is built from 13 residues. Germline V gene lookup returns CDR1 SGHTA and CDR2 FQGTGA.

Comment on this clonotype: Germline and junction disagree at one end, which may indicate a read error. In nucleotides, the CDR3 is TGTACCACCAGCAGGATTAGGGAGGGGGGGAATGAGCAGTTCTTC. Its translation: CTTSRIREGGNEQFF. The chain uses TRBV15 and TRBJ2-1; D possibly corresponds to TRBD2 (7 bases). The CDR3 loop spans 15 amino acids. Germline-derived CDR1 and CDR2 are LNHNV and YYDKDF (reference sequence).

This chain uses TRBV7-9 with TRBJ2-3; D remains ambiguous. The CDR3 sequence is 13 residues long. Germline V gene lookup returns CDR1 SEHNR and CDR2 FQNEAQ (reference sequence). Trimming took 2 bases from V and 7 from J, leaving 10 bases between them. CDR3 in amino acids: CASSLSRNNTQYF. The CDR3 DNA reads TGTGCCAGCAGCTTAAGTAGGAATAATACGCAGTATTTT.

V usage is TRBV5-1 and J usage is TRBJ2-3, with TRBD1 identical over 8 bases. The CDR3 has 15 amino acids. Germline assignment: CDR1 SGHRS and CDR2 YFSETQ. V lost 4 bases and J lost 2; bases outside the gene matches: 6. CDR3 residues: CASSPRTGITDTQYF. The CDR3 nucleotides read TGCGCCAGCAGCCCCCGGACAGGGATCACAGATACGCAGTATTTT. Supplemented by reference TRBV5-1 and TRBJ2-3, the full variable domain reads KAGVTQTPRYLIKTRGQQVTLSCSPISGHRSVSWYQQTPGQGLQFLFEYFSETQRNKGNFPGRFSGRQFSNSRSEMNVSTLELGDSALYLCASSPRTGITDTQYFGPGTRLTVL.

J is TRBJ2-3 and V is TRBV6-4; 10 bases match TRBD2. Germline CDR1 and CDR2: MRHNA and SNTAGT. V was pared by 5 bases and J by 1 base, with 6 bases of the junction left unmatched. CDR3 length equals 16 residues. CDR3 sequence: CASSNERGGGTDTQYF. The CDR3 DNA reads as TGTGCCAGCAGTAATGAGCGGGGGGGCGGCACAGATACGCAGTATTTT.

Details on this clonotype: Germline is not matched at one junction end, which may reflect a read error. The CDR3 region is CAGSLDGGTYEQYF. CDR3 DNA sequence: TGTGCCGGCAGCTTAGATGGAGGAACCTACGAGCAGTACTTC. The chain employs TRBV7-9 and TRBJ2-7; D is possibly TRBD2 (5 bases). The germline V gene has CDR1 SEHNR and CDR2 FQNEAQ (reference sequence). This CDR3 region has 14 residues. The entire variable domain, with the rest obtained from reference TRBV7-9 and TRBJ2-7, is as follows: DTGVSQNPRHKITKRGQNVTFRCDPISEHNRLYWYRQTLGQGPEFLTYFQNEAQLEKSRLLSDRFSAERPKGSFSTLEIQRTEQGDSAMYLCAGSLDGGTYEQYFGPGTRLTVT.